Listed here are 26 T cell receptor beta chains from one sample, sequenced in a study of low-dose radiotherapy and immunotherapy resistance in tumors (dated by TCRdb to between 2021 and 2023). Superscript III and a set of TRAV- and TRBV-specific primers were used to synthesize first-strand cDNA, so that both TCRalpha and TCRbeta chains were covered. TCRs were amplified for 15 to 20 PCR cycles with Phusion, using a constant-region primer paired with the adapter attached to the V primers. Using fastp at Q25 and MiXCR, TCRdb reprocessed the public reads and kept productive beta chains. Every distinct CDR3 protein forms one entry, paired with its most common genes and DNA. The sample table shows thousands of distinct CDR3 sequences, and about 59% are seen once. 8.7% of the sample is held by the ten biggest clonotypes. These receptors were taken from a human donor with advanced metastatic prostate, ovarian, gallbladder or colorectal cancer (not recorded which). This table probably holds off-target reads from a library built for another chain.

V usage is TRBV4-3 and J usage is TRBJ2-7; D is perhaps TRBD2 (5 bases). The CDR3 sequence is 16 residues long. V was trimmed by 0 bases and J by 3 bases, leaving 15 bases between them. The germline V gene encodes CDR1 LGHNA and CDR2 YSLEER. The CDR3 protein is CASSQDLGGGLYEQYF. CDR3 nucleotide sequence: TGCGCCAGCAGCCAAGATCTCGGAGGCGGACTCTACGAGCAGTACTTC.

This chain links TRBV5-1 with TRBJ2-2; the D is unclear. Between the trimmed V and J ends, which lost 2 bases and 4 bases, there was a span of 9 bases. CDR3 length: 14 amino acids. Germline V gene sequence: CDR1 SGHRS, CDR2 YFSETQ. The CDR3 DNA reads TGCGCCAGCAGCTTTTACGGCGTCACCGGGGAGCTGTTTTTT. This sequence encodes CASSFYGVTGELFF.

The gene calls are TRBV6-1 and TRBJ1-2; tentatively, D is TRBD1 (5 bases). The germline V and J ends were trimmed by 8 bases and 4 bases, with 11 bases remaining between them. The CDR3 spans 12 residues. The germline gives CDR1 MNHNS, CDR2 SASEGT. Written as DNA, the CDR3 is TGTGCCAGCGCGGACGGGACCTATGGCTACACCTTC. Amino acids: CASADGTYGYTF.

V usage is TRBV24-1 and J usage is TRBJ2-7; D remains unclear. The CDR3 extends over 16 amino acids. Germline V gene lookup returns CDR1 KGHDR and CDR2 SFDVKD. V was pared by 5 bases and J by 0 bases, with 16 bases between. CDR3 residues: CATSGSGQRSSYEQYF. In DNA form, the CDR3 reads TGTGCCACCAGTGGCTCCGGGCAGCGAAGCTCCTACGAGCAGTACTTC.

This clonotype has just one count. In DNA, the CDR3 is TGCGCCAGCAGCCAAGTGGTAGGGGCCGGGTTCGAGCAGTACTTC. Translating gives CASSQVVGAGFEQYF. The chain employs TRBV4-3 and TRBJ2-7; D perhaps matches TRBD1 (5 bases). CDR1 LGHNA and CDR2 YSLEER come from the germline V gene. The CDR3 extends over 15 amino acids. V lost 1 base to trimming and J lost 6 bases, with 16 bases between them.

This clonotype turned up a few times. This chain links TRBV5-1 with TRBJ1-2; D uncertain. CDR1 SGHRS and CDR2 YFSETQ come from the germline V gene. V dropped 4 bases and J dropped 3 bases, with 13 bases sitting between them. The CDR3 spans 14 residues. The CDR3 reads CASSLPPDDYGYTF. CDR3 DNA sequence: TGCGCCAGCAGCCTGCCGCCAGATGACTATGGCTACACCTTC.

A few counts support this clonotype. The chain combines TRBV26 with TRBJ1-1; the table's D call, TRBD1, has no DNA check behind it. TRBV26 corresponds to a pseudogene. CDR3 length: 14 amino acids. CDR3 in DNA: TGTGCCAGCAGTTCGACAGGGGGCAGGGCTGAAGCTTTCTTT. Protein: CASSSTGGRAEAFF.

The CDR3 spells CASTRRVAGVDEQFF. The CDR3 DNA follows: TGTGCCAGCACCCGCCGGGTAGCGGGAGTGGATGAGCAGTTCTTC. The chain is built from TRBV27 and TRBJ2-1; 9 positions agree with TRBD2. This CDR3 has 15 residues. Trimming at V came to 7 bases and at J to 8 bases, leaving 12 bases not matched to a gene. Germline CDR1 and CDR2: MNHEY and SMNVEV (reference sequence).

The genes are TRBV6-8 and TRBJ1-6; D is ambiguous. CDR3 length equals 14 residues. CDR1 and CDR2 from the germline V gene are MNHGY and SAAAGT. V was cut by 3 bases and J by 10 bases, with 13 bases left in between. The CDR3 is CASSYGQIKSPLHF. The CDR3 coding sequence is TGTGCCAGCAGTTATGGGCAGATTAAATCACCCCTCCACTTT.

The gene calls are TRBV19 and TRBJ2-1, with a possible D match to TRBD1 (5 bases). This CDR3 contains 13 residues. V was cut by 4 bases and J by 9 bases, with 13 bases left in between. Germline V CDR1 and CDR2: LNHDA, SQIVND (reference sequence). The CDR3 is CASSTLQVPEQFF. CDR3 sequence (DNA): TGTGCCAGTAGTACCCTACAGGTTCCTGAGCAGTTCTTC.

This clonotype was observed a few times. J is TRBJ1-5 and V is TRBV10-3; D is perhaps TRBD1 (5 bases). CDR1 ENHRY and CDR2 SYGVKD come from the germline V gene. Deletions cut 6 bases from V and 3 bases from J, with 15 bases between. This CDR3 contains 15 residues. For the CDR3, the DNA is TGTGCCATCAGGGAAAGGGACGGATACAATCAGCCCCAGCATTTT. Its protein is CAIRERDGYNQPQHF.

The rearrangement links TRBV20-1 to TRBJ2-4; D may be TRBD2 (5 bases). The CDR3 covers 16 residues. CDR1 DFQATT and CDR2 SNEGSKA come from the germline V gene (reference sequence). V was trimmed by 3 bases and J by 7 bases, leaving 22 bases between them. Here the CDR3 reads CSARIGRAAGNNIQYF. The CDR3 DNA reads TGCAGTGCTAGGATCGGCCGGGCGGCGGGTAACAACATTCAGTACTTC.

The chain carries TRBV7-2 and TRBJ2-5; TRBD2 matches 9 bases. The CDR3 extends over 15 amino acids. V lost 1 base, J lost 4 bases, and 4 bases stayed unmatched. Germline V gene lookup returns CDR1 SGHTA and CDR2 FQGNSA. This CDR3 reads CASSLGSGRRETQYF. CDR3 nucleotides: TGTGCCAGCAGCTTAGGGAGCGGGAGGCGAGAGACCCAGTACTTC.

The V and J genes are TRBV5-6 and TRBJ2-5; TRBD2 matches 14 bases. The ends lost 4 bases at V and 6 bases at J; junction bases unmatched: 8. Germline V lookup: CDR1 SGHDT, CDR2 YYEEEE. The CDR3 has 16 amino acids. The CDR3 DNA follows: TGTGCCAGCAGCAAGAGACTAGCGGGAGGGCAAAAGACCCAGTACTTC. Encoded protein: CASSKRLAGGQKTQYF.

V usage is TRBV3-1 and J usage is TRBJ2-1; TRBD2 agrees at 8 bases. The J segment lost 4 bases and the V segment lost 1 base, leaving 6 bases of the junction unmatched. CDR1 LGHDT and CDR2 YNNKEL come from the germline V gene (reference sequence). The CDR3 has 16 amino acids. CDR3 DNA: TGTGCCAGCAGCCAAGGCCGGACTAGCCTTTACAATGAGCAGTTCTTC. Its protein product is CASSQGRTSLYNEQFF.

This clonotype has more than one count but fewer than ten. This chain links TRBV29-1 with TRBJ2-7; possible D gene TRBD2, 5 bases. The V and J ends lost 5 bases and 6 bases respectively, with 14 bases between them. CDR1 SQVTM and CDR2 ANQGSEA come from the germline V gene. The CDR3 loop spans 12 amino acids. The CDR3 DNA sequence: TGCAGCGTTCATGGACTGGCCTCCGAGCAGTACTTC. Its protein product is CSVHGLASEQYF.

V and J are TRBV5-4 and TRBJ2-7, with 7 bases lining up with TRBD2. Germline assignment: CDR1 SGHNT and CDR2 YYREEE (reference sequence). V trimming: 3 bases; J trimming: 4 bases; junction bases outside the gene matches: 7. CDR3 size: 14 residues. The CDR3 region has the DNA TGTGCCAGCAGCTCATCTAGCGGATATTACGAGCAGTACTTC. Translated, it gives CASSSSSGYYEQYF. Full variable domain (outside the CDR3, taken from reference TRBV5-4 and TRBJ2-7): ETGVTQSPTHLIKTRGQQVTLRCSSQSGHNTVSWYQQALGQGPQFIFQYYREEENGRGNFPPRFSGLQFPNYSSELNVNALELDDSALYLCASSSSSGYYEQYFGPGTRLTVT.

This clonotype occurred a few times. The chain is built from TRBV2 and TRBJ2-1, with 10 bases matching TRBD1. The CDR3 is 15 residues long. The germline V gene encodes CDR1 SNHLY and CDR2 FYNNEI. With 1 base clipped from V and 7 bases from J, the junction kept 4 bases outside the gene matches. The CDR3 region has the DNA TGTGCCAGCAGTGAAGGGACAGGGGGAAAGAATGAGCAGTTCTTC. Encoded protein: CASSEGTGGKNEQFF.

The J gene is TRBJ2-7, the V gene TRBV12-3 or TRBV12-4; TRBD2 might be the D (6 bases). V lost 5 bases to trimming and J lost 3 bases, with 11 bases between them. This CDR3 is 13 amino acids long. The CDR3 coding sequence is TGTGCCAGCAGTCGTCGGGACTTCTACGAGCAGTACTTC. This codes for CASSRRDFYEQYF.

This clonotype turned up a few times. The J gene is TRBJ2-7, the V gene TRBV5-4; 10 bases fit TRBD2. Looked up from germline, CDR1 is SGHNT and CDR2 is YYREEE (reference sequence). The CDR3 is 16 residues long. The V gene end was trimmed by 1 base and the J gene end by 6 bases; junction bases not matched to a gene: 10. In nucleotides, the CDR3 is TGTGCCAGCAGCTTGCGGCTAGCGGGAGCCGGGGGCGAGCAGTACTTC. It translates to CASSLRLAGAGGEQYF.

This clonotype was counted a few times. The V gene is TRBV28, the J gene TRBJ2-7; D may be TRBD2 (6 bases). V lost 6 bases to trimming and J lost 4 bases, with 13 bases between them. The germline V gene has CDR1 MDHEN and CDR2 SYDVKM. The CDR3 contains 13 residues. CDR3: CASRTGAGYEQYF. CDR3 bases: TGTGCCAGCAGGACGGGAGCTGGATACGAGCAGTACTTC.

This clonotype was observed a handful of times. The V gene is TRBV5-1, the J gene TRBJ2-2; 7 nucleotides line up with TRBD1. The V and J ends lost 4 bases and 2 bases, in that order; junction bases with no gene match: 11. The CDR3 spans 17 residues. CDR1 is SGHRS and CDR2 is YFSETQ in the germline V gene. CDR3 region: CASSLGQGQVNTGELFF. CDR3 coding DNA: TGCGCCAGCAGCCTGGGACAAGGACAGGTCAACACCGGGGAGCTGTTTTTT.

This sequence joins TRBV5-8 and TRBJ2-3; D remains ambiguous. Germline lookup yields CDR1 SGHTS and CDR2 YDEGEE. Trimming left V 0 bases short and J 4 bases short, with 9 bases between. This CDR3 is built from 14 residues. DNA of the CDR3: TGTGCCAGCAGCTTGGGGACCAAGGCAGATACGCAGTATTTT. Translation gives CASSLGTKADTQYF.

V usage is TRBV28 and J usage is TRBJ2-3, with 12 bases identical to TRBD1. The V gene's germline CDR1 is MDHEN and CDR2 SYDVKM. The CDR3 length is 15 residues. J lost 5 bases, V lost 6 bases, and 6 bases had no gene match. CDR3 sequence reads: CASSGDRGLGDTQYF. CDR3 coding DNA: TGTGCCAGCAGCGGGGACAGGGGGCTTGGAGATACGCAGTATTTT.

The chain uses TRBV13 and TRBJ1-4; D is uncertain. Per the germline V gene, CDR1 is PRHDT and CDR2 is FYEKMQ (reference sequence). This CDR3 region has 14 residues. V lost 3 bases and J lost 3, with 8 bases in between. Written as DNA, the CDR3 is TGTGCCAGCAGCTTCGTTGGAGCTAATGAAAAACTGTTTTTT. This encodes CASSFVGANEKLFF. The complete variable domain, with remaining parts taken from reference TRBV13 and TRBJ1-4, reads AAGVIQSPRHLIKEKRETATLKCYPIPRHDTVYWYQQGPGQDPQFLISFYEKMQSDKGSIPDRFSAQQFSDYHSELNMSSLELGDSALYFCASSFVGANEKLFFGSGTQLSVL.

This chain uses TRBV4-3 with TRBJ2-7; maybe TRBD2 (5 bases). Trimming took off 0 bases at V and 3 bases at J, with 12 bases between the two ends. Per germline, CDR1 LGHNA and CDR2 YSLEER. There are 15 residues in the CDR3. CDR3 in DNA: TGCGCCAGCAGCCAAGATACGGGGATTGGCTACGAGCAGTACTTC. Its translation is CASSQDTGIGYEQYF.